The 7 T cell receptor beta chains presented below share a single source sample, sequenced in a study of cytomegalovirus exposure and HLA in healthy donors. In the PCR, 60 Vbeta and 13 Jbeta primers were used. The repertoire was sequenced with immunoSEQ multiplex PCR; TCRdb's copy has only in-frame clones and lacks some. The data hold about 210,000 clones, with about nine tenths observed a single time. The sample taken for sequencing was PBMCs. Every receptor here comes from a boy aged 2 to 10 in good health and CMV-seronegative.

The chain joins TRBV27 to TRBJ2-6; D remains unclear. Trimming took 5 bases from V and 3 from J, leaving 5 bases between them. The CDR3 totals 13 residues. CDR1 and CDR2 from the germline V gene are MNHEY and SMNVEV (reference sequence). CDR3 nucleotide sequence: TGTGCCAGCAGTCCTCTTGGGGCCAACGTCCTGACTTTC. Its translation: CASSPLGANVLTF.

The chain couples TRBV11-2 to TRBJ1-5, with 8 positions matching TRBD1. V lost 1 base and J lost 4; bases outside the gene matches: 3. This CDR3 contains 15 residues. Germline CDR1 and CDR2: SGHAT and FQNNGV. CDR3 residues: CASSLGTGLNQPQHF. The DNA of the CDR3 is TGTGCCAGCAGCTTAGGGACAGGGCTGAATCAGCCCCAGCATTTT.

The gene calls are TRBV29-1 and TRBJ1-1; D gene unclear. Germline CDR1 SQVTM, CDR2 ANQGSEA. Trimming stripped 2 bases from V and 4 bases from J, with 5 bases between. The CDR3 consists of 11 residues. DNA for the CDR3: TGCAGCGTTGAACGTCCCACTGAAGCTTTCTTT. It specifies CSVERPTEAFF.

Regarding this clone: At one end, the junction sequence differs from germline, possibly due to a read error. This sequence joins TRBV7-6 and TRBJ2-5, with TRBD2 as a possible D gene (5 bases). Germline values: CDR1 SGHVS, CDR2 FNYEAQ. The CDR3 is 13 residues long. CDR3 residues: CASSSRGQGTQYF. The CDR3 coding sequence is TGTGCCAGCAGCTCCCGGGGTCAAGGGACCCAGTACTTC.

The chain recombines TRBV28 with TRBJ2-7; 10 nucleotides agree with TRBD1. Germline V gene lookup returns CDR1 MDHEN and CDR2 SYDVKM. The ends lost 5 bases at V and 6 bases at J; junction bases unmatched: 7. The CDR3 spans 14 residues. The CDR3 is CASSLPRTGGEQYF. The CDR3 DNA follows: TGTGCCAGCAGTCTCCCCAGGACAGGGGGCGAGCAGTACTTC. Variable domain in full (rest from reference TRBV28 and TRBJ2-7): DVKVTQSSRYLVKRTGEKVFLECVQDMDHENMFWYRQDPGLGLRLIYFSYDVKMKEKGDIPEGYSVSREKKERFSLILESASTNQTSMYLCASSLPRTGGEQYFGPGTRLTVT.

The chain couples TRBV10-3 to TRBJ2-7; the match to TRBD1 covers 8 bases. The germline V gene encodes CDR1 ENHRY and CDR2 SYGVKD. The length of the CDR3 is 15 residues. After removal of 3 bases from V and 2 bases from J, the junction contained 6 bases not matched to a gene. CDR3 DNA sequence: TGTGCCATCAGTGACGGACAGGGAAAAACCTACGAGCAGTACTTC. Protein product: CAISDGQGKTYEQYF.

V gene TRBV5-4 combines with J gene TRBJ1-1; D is undetermined. Trimming stripped 0 bases from V and 0 bases from J, with 12 bases between. The CDR3 is 16 residues long. Germline V gene sequence: CDR1 SGHNT, CDR2 YYREEE (reference sequence). This CDR3 is CASSLEPVLMNTEAFF. In DNA, the CDR3 is TGTGCCAGCAGCTTGGAACCAGTTCTCATGAACACTGAAGCTTTCTTT. The entire variable domain, with the rest obtained from reference TRBV5-4 and TRBJ1-1, is as follows: ETGVTQSPTHLIKTRGQQVTLRCSSQSGHNTVSWYQQALGQGPQFIFQYYREEENGRGNFPPRFSGLQFPNYSSELNVNALELDDSALYLCASSLEPVLMNTEAFFGQGTRLTVV.